The 14 T cell receptor beta chains in this list originate from one sample, sequenced in a study of T-cell memory formation after mild COVID-19. TCRdb reprocessed the 5' RACE reads with MiXCR, giving one entry per CDR3 protein. The sample contains approximately 260,000 distinct CDR3 sequences, 15% to 20% of which appear only once. Material for sequencing was PBMCs or a T cell subset sorted from them (not recorded which). These receptors originate from a man younger than 35 who had mild COVID-19 (a few samples of this study predate the infection). Cell type and time point are not known.

This clonotype occurred many times. This chain connects TRBV20-1 to TRBJ2-7; D call uncertain. This CDR3 is 14 amino acids long. Per germline, CDR1 DFQATT and CDR2 SNEGSKA (reference sequence). V was shortened by 0 bases and J by 1 base, with 10 bases between the two germline ends. The CDR3 sequence is CSARDPAHSYEQYF. In nucleotides, the CDR3 is TGCAGTGCTAGAGATCCGGCGCATTCCTACGAGCAGTACTTC.

The rearrangement uses TRBV4-3 and TRBJ2-4, with no clear D. CDR1 and CDR2 (germline): LGHNA, YSLEER. The ends were cut back, 1 base at V and 1 base at J, with 14 bases in the middle. This CDR3 contains 17 residues. CDR3 nucleotides: TGCGCCAGCAGCCAAGGTCAGTGGACCATGGCCAAAAACATTCAGTACTTC. Translated: CASSQGQWTMAKNIQYF.

The chain combines TRBV13 with TRBJ2-7, with D possibly being TRBD2 (7 bases). Trimming pared 4 bases from V and 6 bases from J, leaving 28 bases between. Per the germline V gene, CDR1 is PRHDT and CDR2 is FYEKMQ (reference sequence). This CDR3 is 18 amino acids long. The CDR3 is CASSSPVGGGLKIFEQYF. CDR3 in DNA: TGTGCCAGCAGCTCCCCGGTTGGGGGGGGCCTGAAAATCTTCGAGCAGTACTTC.

This clonotype was found a few times. The chain employs TRBV3-1 and TRBJ2-3; 10 positions match TRBD2. V gave up 2 bases and J gave up 1 base; unmatched junction bases: 6. CDR3 size: 17 residues. The germline V gene encodes CDR1 LGHDT and CDR2 YNNKEL (reference sequence). The CDR3 loop is CASSQTHGTSGTDTQYF. The CDR3 DNA reads TGTGCCAGCAGCCAAACACACGGGACTAGCGGCACAGATACGCAGTATTTT.

This clonotype turned up a few times. This chain uses TRBV29-1 with TRBJ2-7; no definite D call. CDR3 length: 13 residues. Germline values: CDR1 SQVTM, CDR2 ANQGSEA. Trimming removed 2 bases from V and 2 bases from J, with 10 bases in between. CDR3 in DNA: TGCAGCGTTGAATCCCTAGAACCCTACGAGCAGTACTTC. As protein: CSVESLEPYEQYF.

V and J are TRBV7-9 and TRBJ2-3; D possibly uses TRBD1 or TRBD2 (5 bases each). V was trimmed by 4 bases and J by 4 bases, leaving 15 bases between them. This CDR3 spans 15 amino acids. Germline assignment: CDR1 SEHNR and CDR2 FQNEAQ (reference sequence). The CDR3 nucleotides are TGTGCCAGCAGCTCGCCAGTGGGGGTTTCAGATACGCAGTATTTT. It codes for CASSSPVGVSDTQYF.

This clonotype was counted a few times. This chain connects TRBV29-1 to TRBJ2-1; possibly TRBD2 for D (5 bases). Trimming pared 4 bases from V and 10 bases from J, leaving 11 bases between. CDR1 and CDR2 from the germline V gene are SQVTM and ANQGSEA. There are 11 residues in the CDR3. CDR3 sequence (DNA): TGCAGCGTTGTCGGAGGAGTGGAGCAGTTCTTC. This sequence encodes CSVVGGVEQFF.

This clonotype has more than one count but fewer than ten. The rearrangement uses TRBV19 and TRBJ2-5; D ambiguous. Germline V gives CDR1 LNHDA, CDR2 SQIVND (reference sequence). V dropped 3 bases and J dropped 5 bases, with 7 bases sitting between them. This CDR3 comprises 12 residues. As DNA, the CDR3 is TGTGCCAGTAGTATCGGATCCGAGACCCAGTACTTC. It is translated as CASSIGSETQYF.

A word on this clonotype: A read error may account for a junction end that differs from germline. This rearrangement joins TRBV7-3 to TRBJ1-5; D uncertain. Germline-derived CDR1 and CDR2 are SGHTA and FQGTGA. The length of the CDR3 is 13 residues. Here the CDR3 DNA reads TGTGCCAGCAGCCTAACAGCAGTCGAGCCCCAGCATTTT. It specifies CASSLTAVEPQHF. Together with reference TRBV7-3 and TRBJ1-5, the CDR3 gives the full variable domain: GAGVSQTPSNKVTEKGKYVELRCDPISGHTALYWYRQSLGQGPEFLIYFQGTGAADDSGLPNDRFFAVRPEGSVSTLKIQRTERGDSAVYLCASSLTAVEPQHFGDGTRLSIL.

This clonotype was counted between two and nine times. V usage is TRBV5-1 and J usage is TRBJ1-2, with 9 positions matching TRBD1. CDR3 size: 14 residues. From germline, CDR1 is SGHRS and CDR2 YFSETQ. The V gene end was trimmed by 4 bases and the J gene end by 4 bases; junction bases not matched to a gene: 5. CDR3 protein: CASSEGQGGYGYTF. In DNA form, the CDR3 reads TGCGCCAGCAGCGAGGGACAGGGCGGCTATGGCTACACCTTC.

The chain carries TRBV9 and TRBJ2-2, with D possibly matching TRBD2 (5 bases). Per the germline V gene, CDR1 is SGDLS and CDR2 is YYNGEE. Trimming removed 0 bases at V and 6 bases at J, with 12 bases between. The length of the CDR3 is 15 residues. The CDR3 spells CASSVGPSGAGELFF. DNA for the CDR3: TGTGCCAGCAGCGTAGGACCCAGCGGAGCCGGGGAGCTGTTTTTT.

Only a few counts were recorded for this clonotype. The chain joins TRBV5-1 to TRBJ2-3; D gene uncertain. The CDR3 runs 12 residues. V dropped 5 bases and J dropped 4 bases, with 8 bases sitting between them. Germline lookup yields CDR1 SGHRS and CDR2 YFSETQ. The DNA for the CDR3 is TGCGCCAGCAGTCCCGAGGCAGATACGCAGTATTTT. Translated: CASSPEADTQYF. Drawing the rest from reference TRBV5-1 and TRBJ2-3, the complete variable domain is KAGVTQTPRYLIKTRGQQVTLSCSPISGHRSVSWYQQTPGQGLQFLFEYFSETQRNKGNFPGRFSGRQFSNSRSEMNVSTLELGDSALYLCASSPEADTQYFGPGTRLTVL.

This clonotype came up a few times. The chain links TRBV20-1 to TRBJ2-3; D gene ambiguous. This CDR3 is built from 14 residues. The V and J ends lost 2 bases and 1 base respectively, with 10 bases between them. CDR1 DFQATT and CDR2 SNEGSKA come from the germline V gene (reference sequence). The CDR3 here is CSARSETGTDTQYF. As DNA, the CDR3 is TGCAGTGCTAGATCAGAAACGGGCACAGATACGCAGTATTTT.

The chain employs TRBV6-6 and TRBJ2-3; 8 nucleotides agree with TRBD2. Per the germline V gene, CDR1 is MNHNY and CDR2 is SVGAGI (reference sequence). V shed 5 bases and J 3 bases; nucleotides not matched to a gene: 7. The CDR3 runs 15 residues. CDR3 loop: CASSLRTSLTDTQYF. The CDR3 nucleotides are TGTGCCAGCAGTCTCCGGACTAGCTTGACAGATACGCAGTATTTT.